This passage covers 5 T cell receptor beta chains from one sample sequenced in a study of blood T cells in healthy people across ages. With a J-beta primer mix and a sample-barcoded 5' primer, a second PCR ran about 6 to 11 cycles. Each CDR3 protein gets one entry after TCRdb re-called the 5' RACE reads with MiXCR. The table shows some 320,000 distinct CDR3 sequences, with around 27% occurring only once. Sequencing was done on a sample of blood. The receptors derive from a woman in her 70s in good health.

The chain has TRBV4-1 and TRBJ2-3, with D uncertain. Germline V lookup: CDR1 MGHRA, CDR2 YSYEKL. V gave up 0 bases and J gave up 2 bases, with 9 bases separating them. The CDR3 totals 15 residues. CDR3 nucleotide sequence: TGCGCCAGCAGCCAAGATAACAGCCACACAGATACGCAGTATTTT. Its protein is CASSQDNSHTDTQYF.

This clonotype was seen a handful of times. This chain uses TRBV25-1 with TRBJ1-1; possibly TRBD1 for D (5 bases). The germline V and J ends were trimmed by 2 bases and 6 bases, with 7 bases remaining between them. Germline V gene data show CDR1 as MGHDK and CDR2 as SYGVNS. CDR3 length: 12 amino acids. CDR3 nucleotides: TGTGCCAGCAGTGAACAGACAGCTGAAGCTTTCTTT. It yields the protein CASSEQTAEAFF.

Details on this clonotype: Here the CDR3 omits its conserved ending phenylalanine or tryptophan, so a read error is the likely source. The V and J genes are TRBV28 and TRBJ1-2; D gene uncertain. CDR1 MDHEN and CDR2 SYDVKM come from the germline V gene. This CDR3 comprises 13 residues. V dropped 5 bases and J dropped 1 base, with 8 bases sitting between them. The CDR3 reads CASSTTDNYGYTS. The CDR3 nucleotides read TGTGCCAGCAGTACTACTGATAACTATGGCTACACCTCC.

This chain uses TRBV27 with TRBJ2-7; 13 bases map to TRBD2. The CDR3 consists of 18 residues. Germline assignment: CDR1 MNHEY and CDR2 SMNVEV (reference sequence). Trimming at V came to 6 bases and at J to 6 bases, leaving 17 bases not matched to a gene. The CDR3 nucleotides read TGTGCCAGCAGAGGACTAGCGGGAGCCATGGGCAGAAAGGTCGAGCAGTACTTC. This gives the protein CASRGLAGAMGRKVEQYF.

The sample holds a few counts of this clonotype. This chain uses TRBV20-1 with TRBJ2-7, with a weak D call TRBD1 (6 bases). CDR3 length equals 14 residues. CDR1 and CDR2 from the germline V gene are DFQATT and SNEGSKA (reference sequence). The V and J ends lost 1 base and 2 bases respectively, with 12 bases between them. For the CDR3, the DNA is TGCAGTGCTAGAGGATGGGGGCTAACCTACGAGCAGTACTTC. Encoded protein: CSARGWGLTYEQYF.